This T cell receptor (beta chain) was captured by sequencing in a study of blood T cell repertoires in COVID-19. Study context: Samples representing acute and convalescent COVID-19 were sourced from the United States, Italy and Spain. Sources were T cells, B-cell-depleted T cells, or PBMCs; the material itself was cDNA or gDNA.

Profiling relied on immunoSEQ multiplex PCR, and the TCRdb table lists in-frame clones only, not all of them. In the table there are some 250,000 clones, around 86% of which are singletons. The germline gives CDR1 SNHLY, CDR2 FYNNEI. J gave up 5 bases and V 2 bases, and 2 bases lay outside the gene matches. This CDR3 has 14 amino acids. This TCR was recovered from a woman between 25 and 40 years old who had recovered from COVID-19. The sequencing input was peripheral blood. This chain uses TRBV2 with TRBJ1-5; 8 positions agree with TRBD1. DNA for the CDR3: TGTGCCAGCAGTGAACAGGGGGCGGATCAGCCCCAGCATTTT. It is translated as CASSEQGADQPQHF.